This T cell receptor (beta chain) was captured by sequencing in a study of OX40 agonist ivuxolimab in advanced cancers. Trimming stripped 2 bases from V and 4 bases from J, with 6 bases between. The CDR3 is 13 residues long. Germline V CDR1 and CDR2: SGHDT, YYEEEE. Sequencing was performed with immunoSEQ multiplex PCR; in TCRdb, only in-frame clones are kept and a portion is missing. The table lists about 79,000 clones, roughly 94% of them singletons. Sequencing used CD4+ or CD8+ T cells sorted from blood, obtained in a trial of the OX40 agonist ivuxolimab. The chain links TRBV5-6 to TRBJ2-2; no clear D. The TCR sequence derives from an adult with an advanced solid tumor such as melanoma, head and neck, liver or kidney cancer. CDR3 sequence (DNA): TGTGCCAGCAGCTTTGGCGCCACCGGGGAGCTGTTTTTT. Translating gives CASSFGATGELFF. The full variable domain, with the rest looked up from reference TRBV5-6 and TRBJ2-2, is DAGVTQSPTHLIKTRGQQVTLRCSPKSGHDTVSWYQQALGQGPQFIFQYYEEEERQRGNFPDRFSGHQFPNYSSELNVNALLLGDSALYLCASSFGATGELFFGEGSRLTVL.